Listed here is a single T cell receptor beta chain. The sample belongs to a study of blood T cell repertoires in COVID-19. Study as a whole: The origin of the acute and convalescent COVID-19 samples was the United States, Italy and Spain.

The germline CDR1 and CDR2 sequences are SNHLY and FYNNEI. The CDR3 is 13 residues long. V lost 8 bases and J lost 5, with 15 bases in between. Original analysis: Estimation of nucleated cell counts relied on the amplification of reference gene primers. Generated by immunoSEQ multiplex PCR, the TCRdb table keeps only in-frame clones and is missing some. Clone size and V and J calls were adopted from that table, with D and trimming inferred from the DNA. The table shows 250,000 to 400,000 clones, with approximately 88% occurring only once. The sequenced sample was peripheral blood. This receptor was obtained from a woman in her thirties with COVID-19, enrolled during active disease. The chain links TRBV2 to TRBJ1-2; the D gene is possibly TRBD1 (6 bases). The CDR3 DNA follows: TGTGCCAGCGGTTGGGGGGGCGCATATGGCTACACCTTC. This gives the protein CASGWGGAYGYTF. The full variable domain, its missing parts supplied by reference TRBV2 and TRBJ1-2, is EPEVTQTPSHQVTQMGQEVILRCVPISNHLYFYWYRQILGQKVEFLVSFYNNEISEKSEIFDDQFSVERPDGSNFTLKIRSTKLEDSAMYFCASGWGGAYGYTFGSGTRLTVV.